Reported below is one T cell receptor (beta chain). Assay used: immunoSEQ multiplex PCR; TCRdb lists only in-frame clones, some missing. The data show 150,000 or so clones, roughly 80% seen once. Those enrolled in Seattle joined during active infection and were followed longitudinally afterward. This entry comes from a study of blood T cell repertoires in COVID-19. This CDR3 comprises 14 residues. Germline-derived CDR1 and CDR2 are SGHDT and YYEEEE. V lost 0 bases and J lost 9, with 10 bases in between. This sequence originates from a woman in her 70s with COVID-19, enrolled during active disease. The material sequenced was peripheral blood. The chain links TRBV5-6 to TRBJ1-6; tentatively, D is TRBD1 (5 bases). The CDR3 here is CASSLASQGSPLHF. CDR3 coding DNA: TGTGCCAGCAGCTTGGCCTCTCAGGGTTCACCCCTCCACTTT.